These T cell receptor beta chains were read from a single sample in a study of blood T cell repertoires in COVID-19. Sequenced by immunoSEQ multiplex PCR; TCRdb stores in-frame clones only, minus some. The sample shows 200,000 to 250,000 clones, 80% to 90% of them seen only once. Sequencing used PBMCs or T cells enriched from blood (not recorded which). All receptors come from a woman aged 30 to 39 who had been exposed to COVID-19. Each CDR3 is given without its conserved first and last residue. Only part of the rows carry a size: once, few, many, or a class if the clone is expanded.

V	J	size	CDR3
TRBV11-1	TRBJ1-1	.	ASSSGYDTEAF
TRBV4-1	TRBJ1-1	.	ASTNYGKDPNTEAF
TRBV9	TRBJ2-1	once	ASSVESGRAYNEQF
TRBV5-1	TRBJ1-1	.	ASGGQANTEAF
TRBV3-1/TRBV3-2	TRBJ1-4	.	ASSQGQLATNEKLF
TRBV6-6	TRBJ2-2	.	ASSKDQANTGELF
TRBV5-6	TRBJ1-5	.	ASSLANGVGNQPQH
TRBV19	TRBJ2-7	.	ASSIAGAGYEQY
TRBV5-1	TRBJ2-3	.	ASSLADPTDTQY
TRBV6-5	TRBJ1-5	.	ASSFQGVDQPQH
TRBV12-3/TRBV12-4	TRBJ2-1	once	ASSSTGAEQF